The 5 T cell receptor beta chains presented below share a single source sample, sequenced in a study of blood T cells in healthy people across ages. A second roughly 6 to 11 cycle PCR used barcoded and J-beta primers. One entry per CDR3 protein results from TCRdb running MiXCR on the 5' RACE reads. The sample contains roughly 720,000 distinct CDR3 sequences, about 55% of which appear only once. Sequencing was done on a sample of blood. These receptors came from an elderly man in good health.

This chain connects TRBV2 to TRBJ2-5; 11 bases map to TRBD2. J lost 9 bases, V lost 6 bases, and 9 bases had no gene match. CDR3 length equals 14 residues. Per the germline V gene, CDR1 is SNHLY and CDR2 is FYNNEI. The CDR3 sequence: CASRGTSGNWAQYF. CDR3 DNA sequence: TGTGCCAGCAGGGGGACTAGCGGCAACTGGGCCCAGTACTTC.

This clonotype was seen more than once but under ten times. This chain links TRBV5-1 with TRBJ2-1, with D hard to call. The CDR3 length is 16 residues. CDR1 and CDR2 from the germline V gene are SGHRS and YFSETQ. With 3 bases removed from V and 2 bases from J, the gap between germline ends came to 15 bases. The CDR3 is CASSSAPVPPYNEQFF. In DNA, the CDR3 is TGCGCCAGCAGCTCGGCCCCAGTACCCCCCTACAATGAGCAGTTCTTC.

This rearrangement joins TRBV7-2 to TRBJ2-1, with 10 bases lining up with TRBD2. The CDR3 covers 15 residues. The J segment lost 8 bases and the V segment lost 2 bases, leaving 6 bases of the junction unmatched. The germline gives CDR1 SGHTA, CDR2 FQGNSA. This CDR3 is CASSLSGRVEDEQFF. In nucleotides, the CDR3 is TGTGCCAGCAGCTTAAGCGGGAGGGTCGAAGATGAGCAGTTCTTC.

The genes are TRBV21-1 and TRBJ1-1. TRBV21-1 has pseudogene status. This CDR3 contains 13 residues. The CDR3 loop is CASSKARVTEAFF. The CDR3, as DNA: TGTGCCAGCAGCAAAGCGCGGGTCACTGAAGCTTTCTTT.

The rearrangement joins TRBV5-1 to TRBJ2-1, with 9 bases matching TRBD1. CDR3 size: 15 residues. Trimming removed 4 bases from V and 8 bases from J; junction bases left unmatched: 10. CDR1 is SGHRS, CDR2 YFSETQ, per germline. CDR3 residues: CASSETGTGMDEQFF. CDR3 nucleotides: TGCGCCAGCAGCGAGACCGGGACAGGGATGGATGAGCAGTTCTTC.